Ten or more counts support the clone carrying this TCR beta chain. This sample was taken from a study of T cells in Graves' hyperthyroidism and ophthalmopathy. Study details: Peripheral blood was acquired at first diagnosis, ahead of any therapy whatsoever.

Hyperthyroidism in the patients, aged 18 to 65, was newly diagnosed and under 2 months in duration. Every diagnosis used clinical symptoms, serum thyroxine and TRAb, thyroid ultrasound and orbital computed tomography. The CDR3 spans 13 residues. CDR1 MNHEY and CDR2 SVGEGT come from the germline V gene. V gave up 4 bases and J gave up 6 bases, with 12 bases separating them. Amplified regions were TCR beta CDR3 sequences from RNA transcripts. HTBI primers were employed in a first-round RT-PCR of the TCR CDR3. TCRdb redid the calling of the multiplex PCR reads with MiXCR, one entry per CDR3 protein. The sample lists roughly 700,000 distinct CDR3 sequences, roughly 15% occurring once.

Sequenced input: blood. The origin of this receptor is a woman aged 18-29 years with Graves' hyperthyroidism. V and J are TRBV6-2 or TRBV6-3 and TRBJ1-1; unclear D gene. The CDR3 protein is CASSFTLGAEAFF. The CDR3 DNA follows: TGTGCCAGCAGTTTCACCCTAGGAGCTGAAGCTTTCTTT.